The 16 T cell receptor beta chains given below trace back to one sample, sequenced in a study of shared clonotypes between healthy human individuals. Data came from immunoSEQ multiplex PCR; TCRdb stores just in-frame clones and leaves some out. The data contain over a million clones, 96% of them singletons. The source material was naive CD4+ T cells sorted from blood. Subset given: CD45RA+ positively selected. These receptors were taken from a man aged 30 to 39 in good health.

The chain uses TRBV9 and TRBJ2-1; D gene unclear. The CDR3 runs to 12 residues. Trimming cost V 6 bases and J 5 bases, with 9 bases left between them. Germline V gene data show CDR1 as SGDLS and CDR2 as YYNGEE. CDR3 protein: CASTTLNNEQFF. The CDR3 DNA follows: TGTGCCAGCACCACCTTAAACAATGAGCAGTTCTTC.

This clone was detected only once. The chain joins TRBV11-3 to TRBJ2-7; D is unclear. Germline CDR1 SGHNT, CDR2 YENEEA. The CDR3 length is 13 residues. V was pared by 5 bases and J by 0 bases, with 8 bases between. CDR3 in DNA: TGTGCCAGCAGCGACCACGCCTCCTACGAGCAGTACTTC. It codes for CASSDHASYEQYF.

V and J are TRBV18 and TRBJ1-5; TRBD1 might be the D (5 bases). Between the trimmed V and J ends, which lost 3 bases and 4 bases, there was a span of 10 bases. Germline V CDR1 and CDR2: KGHSH, LQKENI. The CDR3 length is 14 residues. The CDR3: CASSPRGTNQPQHF. CDR3 DNA sequence: TGTGCCAGCTCACCTCGGGGCACTAATCAGCCCCAGCATTTT.

The V and J genes are TRBV4-1 and TRBJ2-7; possible D gene TRBD2, 6 bases. Trimming left V 3 bases short and J 7 bases short, with 19 bases between. CDR1 MGHRA and CDR2 YSYEKL come from the germline V gene. The CDR3 is made up of 15 amino acids. DNA for the CDR3: TGCGCCAGCAGCCACCCGGGACTGGAGATGGGTGAGCAGTACTTC. The encoded protein is CASSHPGLEMGEQYF.

The genes are TRBV27 and TRBJ2-1; D is possibly TRBD2 (7 bases). V shed 0 bases and J shed 0 bases, with 21 bases lying between them. The germline gives CDR1 MNHEY, CDR2 SMNVEV (reference sequence). This CDR3 is built from 20 residues. The CDR3: CASSLSTLGGRGYSYNEQFF. The CDR3 DNA follows: TGTGCCAGCAGTTTATCCACCTTGGGGGGGCGCGGATACTCCTACAATGAGCAGTTCTTC.

V usage is TRBV5-1 and J usage is TRBJ1-1, with TRBD1 matching 9 bases. CDR3 size: 14 residues. The germline CDR1 and CDR2 sequences are SGHRS and YFSETQ. The J segment lost 2 bases and the V segment lost 5 bases, leaving 4 bases of the junction unmatched. CDR3: CASRQQGANTEAFF. The DNA for the CDR3 is TGCGCCAGCAGACAACAGGGGGCAAACACTGAAGCTTTCTTT.

The CDR3 region has the DNA TGTGCCGGCTCAAACCGGGACACCTACCCCTATGGCTACACCTTC. This codes for CAGSNRDTYPYGYTF. The chain is built from TRBV19 and TRBJ1-2, with TRBD1 as a possible D gene (6 bases). The V end was cut by 11 bases, the J end by 4 bases, with 23 bases between. Per the germline V gene, CDR1 is LNHDA and CDR2 is SQIVND (reference sequence). This CDR3 is built from 15 residues.

The DNA of the CDR3 is TGTGCCAGCTCGTTTAGACAGGGTCCCACCTACGAGCAGTACTTC. Residues: CASSFRQGPTYEQYF. The chain links TRBV18 to TRBJ2-7; TRBD1 aligns across 7 bases. Germline values: CDR1 KGHSH, CDR2 LQKENI. The CDR3 sequence is 15 residues long. V gave up 6 bases and J gave up 2 bases; unmatched junction bases: 10.

The CDR3, as DNA: TGCGCCAGCAGCTTTTGGGGAATCGGCTACGAGCAGTACTTC. It translates to CASSFWGIGYEQYF. V usage is TRBV5-1 and J usage is TRBJ2-7; no definite D call. V lost 2 bases, J lost 3 bases, and 12 bases lay in between. This CDR3 comprises 14 residues. CDR1 is SGHRS, CDR2 YFSETQ, per germline.

CDR3 DNA: TGTGCCAGCAGCTTAGAAGGGTTGGAGACCCAGTACTTC. Translating it yields CASSLEGLETQYF. This chain uses TRBV7-6 with TRBJ2-5; D call uncertain. Between the trimmed V and J ends, which lost 1 base and 5 bases, there was a span of 8 bases. This CDR3 is built from 13 residues. Germline V gives CDR1 SGHVS, CDR2 FNYEAQ.

The chain employs TRBV30 and TRBJ2-1; 10 bases line up with TRBD1. The CDR3 has 15 residues. Germline V gene data show CDR1 as GTSNPN and CDR2 as SVGIG (reference sequence). With V trimmed by 0 bases and J by 8 bases, 7 bases remained unmatched. CDR3 coding DNA: TGTGCCTGGAGTGTCATAGGGACAGGGGCGTATGAGCAGTTCTTC. Translating gives CAWSVIGTGAYEQFF. Full variable domain (rest looked up from reference TRBV30 and TRBJ2-1): SQTIHQWPATLVQPVGSPLSLECTVEGTSNPNLYWYRQAAGRGLQLLFYSVGIGQISSEVPQNLSASRPQDRQFILSSKKLLLSDSGFYLCAWSVIGTGAYEQFFGPGTRLTVL.

V and J are TRBV29-1 and TRBJ2-1; D remains ambiguous. The V end lost 6 bases, the J end lost 5 bases, and 23 bases lay between the germline ends. CDR3 length: 16 residues. Germline loops: CDR1 SQVTM, CDR2 ANQGSEA. The CDR3 DNA reads TGCAGCGTCTCTAGTGGGATAGCTTATCAAGACAATGAGCAGTTCTTC. Translating it yields CSVSSGIAYQDNEQFF.

This chain joins TRBV10-3 and TRBJ2-1; 9 positions agree with TRBD1. The CDR3 has 14 residues. V shed 4 bases and J 9 bases; nucleotides not matched to a gene: 7. Germline CDR1 ENHRY, CDR2 SYGVKD. CDR3 sequence (DNA): TGTGCCATCAGTGGGGACAGGGATCGTAGTGAGCAGTTCTTC. As protein: CAISGDRDRSEQFF.

V and J are TRBV5-1 and TRBJ2-3, with D possibly TRBD1 on 6 matching bases. This CDR3 is 16 amino acids long. Trimming stripped 4 bases from V and 0 bases from J, with 15 bases between. Germline V CDR1 and CDR2: SGHRS, YFSETQ. The CDR3 sequence is CASSGGLRSSTDTQYF. Written as DNA, the CDR3 is TGCGCCAGCAGCGGGGGCCTCCGGTCTAGCACAGATACGCAGTATTTT. Full variable domain (missing parts from reference TRBV5-1 and TRBJ2-3): KAGVTQTPRYLIKTRGQQVTLSCSPISGHRSVSWYQQTPGQGLQFLFEYFSETQRNKGNFPGRFSGRQFSNSRSEMNVSTLELGDSALYLCASSGGLRSSTDTQYFGPGTRLTVL.

The rearrangement uses TRBV11-2 and TRBJ2-7; 9 bases match TRBD1. V shed 1 base and J 10 bases; nucleotides not matched to a gene: 5. The CDR3 is 13 amino acids. The germline V gene encodes CDR1 SGHAT and CDR2 FQNNGV. This CDR3 is CASSLGDRVEQYF. In DNA form, the CDR3 reads TGTGCCAGCAGCTTAGGGGACAGGGTGGAACAGTACTTC.

V gene TRBV5-1 combines with J gene TRBJ2-2; 7 bases fit TRBD2. CDR3 length equals 17 residues. The junction had 6 bases not matched to a gene; V was cut back by 0 bases and J by 1 base. CDR1 and CDR2 (germline): SGHRS, YFSETQ. This chain's CDR3 is CASSLDPTSLNTGELFF. DNA for the CDR3: TGCGCCAGCAGCTTGGATCCGACTAGCTTGAACACCGGGGAGCTGTTTTTT.